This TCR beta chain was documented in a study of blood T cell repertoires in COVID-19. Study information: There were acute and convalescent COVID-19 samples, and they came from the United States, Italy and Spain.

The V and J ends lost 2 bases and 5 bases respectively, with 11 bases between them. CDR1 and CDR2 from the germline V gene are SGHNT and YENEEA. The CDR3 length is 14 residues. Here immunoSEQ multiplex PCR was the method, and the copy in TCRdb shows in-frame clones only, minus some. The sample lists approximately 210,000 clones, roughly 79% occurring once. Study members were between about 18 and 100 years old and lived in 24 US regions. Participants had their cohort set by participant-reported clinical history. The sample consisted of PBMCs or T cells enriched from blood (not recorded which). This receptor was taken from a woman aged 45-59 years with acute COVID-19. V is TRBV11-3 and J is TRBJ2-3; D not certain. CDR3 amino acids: CASSLFSGEDTQYF. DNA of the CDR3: TGTGCCAGCAGCTTATTCTCGGGTGAAGATACGCAGTATTTT.